These 32 T cell receptor beta chains were all obtained from the same sample, sequenced in a study of blood T cell repertoires in COVID-19 (TCRdb year 2020). Libraries came from the immunoSEQ multiplex PCR assay. The table comes from immuneACCESS by way of TCRdb, which keeps in-frame sequences with V and J called. Part of the clones is missing from these tables; in studies checked, under half for an unresolved V gene and the rest for unknown reasons. Counted in this sample were almost 250,000 clones; roughly 86% of them appeared once. The ten largest clones capture 1.5% to 2% of the sample. The sequenced material came from peripheral blood. The receptor set was obtained from a woman aged 60-70 years who had recovered from COVID-19.

The chain joins TRBV5-1 to TRBJ1-4; D is possibly TRBD1 (5 bases). Trimming shortened V by 0 bases and J by 7 bases, and 16 bases separated the two germline ends. Germline loops: CDR1 SGHRS, CDR2 YFSETQ. The CDR3 totals 16 residues. This CDR3 is CASSLVPGEGTEKLFF. CDR3 sequence (DNA): TGCGCCAGCAGCTTGGTCCCCGGGGAGGGGACTGAAAAACTGTTTTTT.

This clone occurred many times. Other DNA sequences of this sample code for an identical CDR3. The chain couples TRBV7-2 to TRBJ2-5; 9 nucleotides align to TRBD2. CDR1 and CDR2 (germline): SGHTA, FQGNSA. This CDR3 has 14 amino acids. Losses at the gene ends were 3 bases for V and 2 bases for J; bases not matched to a gene: 1. The CDR3, as DNA: TGTGCCAGCAGCTTCAGCGGGGGGCAAGAGACCCAGTACTTC. Its protein is CASSFSGGQETQYF.

This rearrangement joins TRBV7-9 to TRBJ2-3, with TRBD2 identical over 8 bases. The V gene end was trimmed by 2 bases and the J gene end by 0 bases; junction bases not matched to a gene: 4. The germline CDR1 and CDR2 sequences are SEHNR and FQNEAQ (reference sequence). The CDR3 runs to 16 residues. Here the CDR3 reads CASSLLGGASTDTQYF. CDR3 DNA: TGTGCCAGCAGCTTACTCGGGGGGGCGAGCACAGATACGCAGTATTTT.

Only one count was recorded for this clone. This chain joins TRBV7-9 and TRBJ1-1; D perhaps matches TRBD1 (5 bases). Germline lookup yields CDR1 SEHNR and CDR2 FQNEAQ (reference sequence). With 5 bases removed from V and 1 base from J, the gap between germline ends came to 17 bases. This CDR3 contains 16 residues. The CDR3 region is CASSRGTPTPNTEAFF. Written as DNA, the CDR3 is TGTGCCAGCAGCCGGGGGACCCCTACTCCGAACACTGAAGCTTTCTTT.

The chain joins TRBV7-2 to TRBJ1-1; no firm D call. The CDR3 sequence is 15 residues long. The V gene's germline CDR1 is SGHTA and CDR2 FQGNSA. V was clipped by 5 bases and J by 0 bases, with 13 bases between them. The CDR3 here is CASSVNDGMNTEAFF. Here the CDR3 DNA reads TGTGCCAGCAGCGTTAATGACGGGATGAACACTGAAGCTTTCTTT.

This rearrangement joins TRBV19 to TRBJ1-6; tentative D call: TRBD1 (5 bases). This CDR3 spans 14 amino acids. Germline assignment: CDR1 LNHDA and CDR2 SQIVND (reference sequence). V lost 7 bases to trimming and J lost 8 bases, with 15 bases between them. CDR3 amino acids: CASTLGQADSPLHF. Written as DNA, the CDR3 is TGTGCCAGTACTCTGGGGCAGGCGGATTCACCCCTCCACTTT.

The chain combines TRBV19 with TRBJ1-5, with a possible D match to TRBD1 (6 bases). Germline lookup yields CDR1 LNHDA and CDR2 SQIVND (reference sequence). The CDR3 has 15 amino acids. The V gene lost 3 bases and the J gene lost 6 bases, with 15 bases spanning the gap. The CDR3 loop reads CASSIVKGVSQPQHF. The CDR3 DNA follows: TGTGCCAGTAGTATCGTCAAGGGGGTTAGTCAGCCCCAGCATTTT.

This chain uses TRBV12-3 or TRBV12-4 with TRBJ1-6; D gene ambiguous. Deletions cut 2 bases from V and 7 bases from J, with 6 bases between. This CDR3 is built from 13 residues. The CDR3 is CASSLNSNSPLHF. The CDR3 DNA is TGTGCCAGCAGTTTAAACTCAAATTCACCCCTCCACTTT.

A few counts support this clone. The rearrangement uses TRBV28 and TRBJ1-1, with D unresolved. This CDR3 is built from 12 residues. V was cut by 4 bases and J by 1 base, with 4 bases left in between. Germline CDR1 is MDHEN and CDR2 is SYDVKM. The CDR3 sequence is CASSWRNTEAFF. DNA for the CDR3: TGTGCCAGCAGTTGGAGGAACACTGAAGCTTTCTTT.

The chain carries TRBV27 and TRBJ1-4; D is perhaps TRBD1 (6 bases). CDR1 is MNHEY, CDR2 SMNVEV, per germline (reference sequence). V lost 6 bases to trimming and J lost 7 bases, with 18 bases between them. The CDR3 has 15 residues. In DNA form, the CDR3 reads TGTGCCAGCAGCCCTCACAGGGCCCCCGGTGAAAAACTGTTTTTT. It yields the protein CASSPHRAPGEKLFF.

V and J are TRBV2 and TRBJ2-1, with TRBD2 matching over 8 bases. This CDR3 is built from 15 residues. Germline CDR1 reads SNHLY; CDR2 reads FYNNEI. J lost 1 base, V lost 6 bases, and 5 bases had no gene match. The CDR3 DNA is TGTGCCAGCAGGAATAGCGGGGATTCCTACAATGAGCAGTTCTTC. Translation: CASRNSGDSYNEQFF.

This clone appeared a few times. The chain employs TRBV11-2 and TRBJ2-7, with 7 nucleotides matching TRBD1. Germline V lookup: CDR1 SGHAT, CDR2 FQNNGV. This CDR3 has 16 amino acids. V lost 1 base and J lost 7; bases outside the gene matches: 13. CDR3 protein: CASSLGWETGFEEQYF. CDR3 DNA: TGTGCCAGCAGCTTAGGGTGGGAGACAGGGTTTGAGGAGCAGTACTTC.

The J gene is TRBJ1-5, the V gene TRBV28, with 9 positions matching TRBD1. V was clipped by 2 bases and J by 15 bases; unmatched bases: 5. The V gene's germline CDR1 is MDHEN and CDR2 SYDVKM. The CDR3 sequence is 12 residues long. The CDR3 coding sequence is TGTGCCAGCAGTTTAGCCTCGGGACAGGGGCATTTT. This encodes CASSLASGQGHF.

In its sample, this clone was seen many times. The chain combines TRBV28 with TRBJ2-1; the D gene is possibly TRBD2 (5 bases). Germline V gene data show CDR1 as MDHEN and CDR2 as SYDVKM. The V end lost 2 bases, the J end lost 7 bases, and 12 bases lay between the germline ends. This CDR3 has 14 residues. Written as DNA, the CDR3 is TGTGCCAGCAGTTTAGTAGCACTAGGGAATGAGCAGTTCTTC. This sequence encodes CASSLVALGNEQFF.

The CDR3 region is CASSLIAGGQETQYF. CDR3 nucleotides: TGCGCCAGCAGCTTAATAGCGGGGGGCCAAGAGACCCAGTACTTC. The chain carries TRBV5-1 and TRBJ2-5, with 10 bases fitting TRBD2. The CDR3 is 15 residues long. Losses at the gene ends were 2 bases for V and 1 base for J; bases not matched to a gene: 2. Germline-derived CDR1 and CDR2 are SGHRS and YFSETQ.

V is TRBV29-1 and J is TRBJ1-2; D ambiguous. Germline V gene data show CDR1 as SQVTM and CDR2 as ANQGSEA. CDR3 length equals 13 residues. Trimming removed 4 bases from V and 3 bases from J, with 12 bases in between. CDR3 in amino acids: CSVADRRDYGYTF. DNA for the CDR3: TGCAGCGTTGCCGACCGGAGGGACTATGGCTACACCTTC.

The chain carries TRBV6-1 and TRBJ1-2, with a tentative D call TRBD1 (6 bases). V was clipped by 1 base and J by 5 bases, with 11 bases between them. Germline CDR1 and CDR2: MNHNS and SASEGT. The CDR3 has 14 amino acids. The CDR3 bases are TGTGCCAGCAGTGAAGAGATAGGGGGTTATGGCTACACCTTC. Its translation: CASSEEIGGYGYTF.

This clone was observed a single time. This chain links TRBV9 with TRBJ2-5; TRBD2 agrees at 10 bases. The CDR3 covers 15 residues. CDR1 SGDLS and CDR2 YYNGEE come from the germline V gene. J gave up 5 bases and V 4 bases, and 8 bases lay outside the gene matches. In nucleotides, the CDR3 is TGTGCCAGCAGCCGTGGAAGCGGGGGGGCCGAGACCCAGTACTTC. It is translated as CASSRGSGGAETQYF.

This chain uses TRBV4-1 with TRBJ2-7; a possible D gene is TRBD1 (6 bases). CDR3 length: 14 amino acids. Germline assignment: CDR1 MGHRA and CDR2 YSYEKL. Trimming cost V 1 base and J 2 bases, with 9 bases left between them. In DNA form, the CDR3 reads TGCGCCAGCAGCCAAGCTACAGGGCCCTACGAGCAGTACTTC. Its translation: CASSQATGPYEQYF.

The chain is built from TRBV3-1 (or the pseudogene TRBV3-2) and TRBJ2-7, with D perhaps matching TRBD2 (6 bases). Per the germline V gene, CDR1 is LGHDT and CDR2 is YNNKEL (reference sequence). Trimming removed 1 base from V and 5 bases from J, with 12 bases in between. CDR3 length: 14 residues. The CDR3 DNA is TGTGCCAGCAGCCAAGGATCTAGCGCCCACGAGCAGTACTTC. Translation: CASSQGSSAHEQYF.

This clone appeared a single time. The chain has TRBV15 and TRBJ2-5, with 8 positions matching TRBD1. The CDR3 is made up of 13 amino acids. V lost 4 bases and J lost 5; bases outside the gene matches: 3. CDR1 is LNHNV, CDR2 YYDKDF, per germline (reference sequence). CDR3 residues: CATSIRQGETQYF. CDR3 nucleotides: TGTGCCACCAGCATCCGACAGGGGGAGACCCAGTACTTC.

The sample holds many counts of this clone. This chain links TRBV6-5 with TRBJ1-4, with D possibly being TRBD1 (5 bases). The CDR3 extends over 13 amino acids. Looked up from germline, CDR1 is MNHEY and CDR2 is SVGAGI. In DNA, the CDR3 is TGTGGAAAAGAGAAGGGGTTGTATGAAAAACTGTTTTTT. Amino acids: CGKEKGLYEKLFF.

The J gene is TRBJ1-4, the V gene TRBV7-8; D gene uncertain. The CDR3 sequence is 14 residues long. V lost 1 base and J 4 bases, leaving 7 bases between the germline ends. Germline V CDR1 and CDR2: SGHVS, FQNEAQ. The DNA for the CDR3 is TGTGCCAGCAGCTTAGAAGGGAGTAATGAAAAACTGTTTTTT. Residues: CASSLEGSNEKLFF.

The gene calls are TRBV23-1 and TRBJ2-7; D is perhaps TRBD2 (5 bases). TRBV23-1 is noted as an ORF with a role that remains uncertain. The CDR3 is 16 amino acids. Trimming cost V 0 bases and J 6 bases, with 18 bases left between them. CDR3 in DNA: TGCGCCAGCAGTCAATCAATCCCTACTGCGGGCCTCGAGCAGTACTTC. It codes for CASSQSIPTAGLEQYF.

V usage is TRBV10-3 and J usage is TRBJ1-2; 10 bases match TRBD1. CDR3 length: 15 amino acids. Germline V gene data show CDR1 as ENHRY and CDR2 as SYGVKD. The J segment lost 7 bases and the V segment lost 7 bases, leaving 12 bases of the junction unmatched. The CDR3 loop is CAITGQGVSGVGYTF. CDR3 DNA: TGTGCCATCACCGGACAGGGGGTTTCAGGGGTTGGCTACACCTTC.

This chain links TRBV28 with TRBJ1-3; TRBD1 is a possible D gene (5 bases). The V gene lost 7 bases and the J gene lost 4 bases, with 20 bases spanning the gap. CDR3 length: 16 residues. The germline CDR1 and CDR2 sequences are MDHEN and SYDVKM. CDR3 DNA sequence: TGTGCCAGCATCCTTAGTAGATCAGGGATGGGAAACACCATATATTTT. Translation gives CASILSRSGMGNTIYF.

This clone appeared a single time. This rearrangement joins TRBV5-1 to TRBJ2-3; D remains ambiguous. CDR1 and CDR2 from the germline V gene are SGHRS and YFSETQ. The CDR3 is 11 residues long. Trimming cost V 6 bases and J 4 bases, with 6 bases left between them. The CDR3 sequence is CASTVADTQYF. CDR3 bases: TGCGCCAGCACGGTCGCAGATACGCAGTATTTT.

This chain connects TRBV19 to TRBJ1-1; D unresolved. Germline CDR1 LNHDA, CDR2 SQIVND (reference sequence). The CDR3 has 15 amino acids. The V gene lost 6 bases and the J gene lost 8 bases, with 22 bases spanning the gap. CDR3: CASSPRRGGNWEAFF. DNA of the CDR3: TGTGCCAGTAGCCCACGGCGGGGAGGGAACTGGGAAGCTTTCTTT.

The chain uses TRBV28 and TRBJ1-2, with 7 bases matching TRBD1. The CDR3 is 13 residues long. The V segment lost 6 bases and the J segment 4 bases; nucleotides outside the gene matches: 5. Per germline, CDR1 MDHEN and CDR2 SYDVKM. CDR3 protein: CASSQTGFYGYTF. CDR3 nucleotides: TGTGCCAGCAGCCAGACAGGGTTCTATGGCTACACCTTC.

A single count supports this clone. The chain uses TRBV11-2 and TRBJ2-7; no definite D call. The CDR3 extends over 13 amino acids. From germline, CDR1 is SGHAT and CDR2 FQNNGV. V was cut by 1 base and J by 4 bases, with 8 bases left in between. The CDR3 DNA is TGTGCCAGCAGCTTAGGACAAATTTACGAGCAGTACTTC. Translating gives CASSLGQIYEQYF.

The chain combines TRBV9 with TRBJ2-7, with 8 bases aligning to TRBD2. The germline V gene has CDR1 SGDLS and CDR2 YYNGEE. The trim removed 3 bases at V and 2 bases at J, leaving 7 bases unmatched. CDR3 length: 15 residues. CDR3 residues: CASSGSGGTTYEQYF. The CDR3 DNA reads as TGTGCCAGCAGCGGATCGGGGGGGACGACCTACGAGCAGTACTTC.

V and J are TRBV18 and TRBJ2-7; TRBD1 matches 8 bases. Germline V gene lookup returns CDR1 KGHSH and CDR2 LQKENI. The length of the CDR3 is 17 residues. J was trimmed by 2 bases and V by 2 bases; bases with no gene match: 11. CDR3 region: CASSPSKGQEGPYEQYF. The CDR3 DNA reads TGTGCCAGCTCACCATCGAAGGGACAGGAGGGGCCCTACGAGCAGTACTTC.